This section outlines one TCR beta chain sequence together with its context. The antigen is not known. V lost 6 bases and J lost 4; bases outside the gene matches: 6. This CDR3 is 14 amino acids long. This sample is part of a study of CD8 T cells in ankylosing spondylitis. Study conclusions and caveats: Before this, some motif variants had been reported in reactive arthritis synovial fluid and blood. Significant enrichment of disease-linked clones was reportedly seen in matched ankylosing spondylitis synovial fluid. Disease-linked clones had a CD8+ phenotype and relatively low frequency in peripheral blood. Ankylosing spondylitis blood seemed to carry a telltale TCR beta motif made of under 10 highly homologous variants.

MiXCR, applied by TCRdb to the 5' RACE reads, yields one record per CDR3 protein. The sample carries 800,000 to 900,000 distinct CDR3 sequences, approximately 12% recorded once. V and J are TRBV12-3 or TRBV12-4 and TRBJ2-1; 7 positions match TRBD2. The TCR sequence derives from a male donor with ankylosing spondylitis. The sequenced sample consisted of blood, either unsorted or a sorted T cell fraction (not recorded which). The CDR3 sequence: CASSISSGYNEQFF. The CDR3 DNA reads as TGTGCCAGCAGCATTTCTAGCGGATACAATGAGCAGTTCTTC.